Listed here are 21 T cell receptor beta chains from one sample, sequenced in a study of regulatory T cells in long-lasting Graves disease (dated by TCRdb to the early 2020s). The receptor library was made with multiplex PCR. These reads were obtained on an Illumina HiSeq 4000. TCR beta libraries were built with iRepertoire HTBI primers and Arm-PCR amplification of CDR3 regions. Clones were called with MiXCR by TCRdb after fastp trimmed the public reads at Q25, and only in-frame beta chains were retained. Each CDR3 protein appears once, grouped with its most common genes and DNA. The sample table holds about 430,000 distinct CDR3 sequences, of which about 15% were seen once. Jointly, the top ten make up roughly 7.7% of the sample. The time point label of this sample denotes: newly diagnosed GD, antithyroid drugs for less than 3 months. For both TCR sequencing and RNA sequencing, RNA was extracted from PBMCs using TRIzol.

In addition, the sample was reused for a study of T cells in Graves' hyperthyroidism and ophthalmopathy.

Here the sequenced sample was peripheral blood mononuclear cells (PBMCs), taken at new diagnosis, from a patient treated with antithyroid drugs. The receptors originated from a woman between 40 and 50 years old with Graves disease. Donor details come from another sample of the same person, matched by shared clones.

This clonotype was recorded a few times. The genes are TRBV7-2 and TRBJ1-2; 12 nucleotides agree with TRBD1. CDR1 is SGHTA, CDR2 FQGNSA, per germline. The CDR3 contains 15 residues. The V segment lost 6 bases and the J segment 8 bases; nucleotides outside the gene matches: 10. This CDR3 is CASSPSGTGGGGYTF. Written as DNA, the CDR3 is TGTGCCAGCAGTCCATCGGGGACAGGGGGCGGCGGCTACACCTTC.

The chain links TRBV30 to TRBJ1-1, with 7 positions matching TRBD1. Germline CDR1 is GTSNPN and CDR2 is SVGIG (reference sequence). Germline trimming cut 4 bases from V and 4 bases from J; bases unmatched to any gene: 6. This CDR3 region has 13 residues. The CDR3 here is CAWNTGVGTEAFF. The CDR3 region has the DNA TGTGCCTGGAATACAGGGGTGGGCACTGAAGCTTTCTTT.

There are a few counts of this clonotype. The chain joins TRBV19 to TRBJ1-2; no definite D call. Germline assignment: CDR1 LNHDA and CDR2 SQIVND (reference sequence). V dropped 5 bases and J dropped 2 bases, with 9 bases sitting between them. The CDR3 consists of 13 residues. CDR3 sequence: CASSGPTNYGYTF. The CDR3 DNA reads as TGTGCCAGTAGTGGGCCGACAAACTATGGCTACACCTTC.

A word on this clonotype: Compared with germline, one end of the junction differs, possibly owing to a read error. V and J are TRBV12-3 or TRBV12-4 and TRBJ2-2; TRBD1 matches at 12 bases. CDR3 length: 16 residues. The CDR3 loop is CAGSPPGQGAAGELFF. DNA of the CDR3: TGTGCCGGCAGTCCCCCGGGACAGGGGGCCGCCGGGGAGCTGTTTTTT.

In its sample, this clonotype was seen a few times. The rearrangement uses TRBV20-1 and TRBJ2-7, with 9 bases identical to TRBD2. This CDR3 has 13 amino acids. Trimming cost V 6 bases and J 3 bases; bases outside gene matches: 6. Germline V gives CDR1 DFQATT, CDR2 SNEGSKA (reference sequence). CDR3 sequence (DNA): TGCAGTGCGAGACTAGCGGAGCTCTACGAGCAGTACTTC. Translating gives CSARLAELYEQYF.

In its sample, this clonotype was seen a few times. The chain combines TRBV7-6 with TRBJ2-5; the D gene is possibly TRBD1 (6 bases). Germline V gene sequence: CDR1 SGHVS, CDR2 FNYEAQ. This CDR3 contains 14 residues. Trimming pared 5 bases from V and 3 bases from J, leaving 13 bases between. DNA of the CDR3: TGTGCCAGCAGCCCATCACCAGGGGAAGAGACCCAGTACTTC. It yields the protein CASSPSPGEETQYF.

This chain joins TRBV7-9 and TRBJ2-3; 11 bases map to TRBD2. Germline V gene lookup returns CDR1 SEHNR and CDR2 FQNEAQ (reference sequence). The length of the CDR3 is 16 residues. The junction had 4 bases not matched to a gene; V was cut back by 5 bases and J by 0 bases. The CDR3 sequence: CASSTRTSGSTDTQYF. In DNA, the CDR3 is TGTGCCAGCAGCACACGGACTAGCGGGAGCACAGATACGCAGTATTTT.

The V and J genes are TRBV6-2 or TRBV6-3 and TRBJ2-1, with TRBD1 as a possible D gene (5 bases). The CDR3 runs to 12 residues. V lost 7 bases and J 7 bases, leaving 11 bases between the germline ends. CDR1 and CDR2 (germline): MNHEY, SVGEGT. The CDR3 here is CASIAGYNEQFF. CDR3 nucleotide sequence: TGTGCCAGCATTGCAGGGTATAATGAGCAGTTCTTC.

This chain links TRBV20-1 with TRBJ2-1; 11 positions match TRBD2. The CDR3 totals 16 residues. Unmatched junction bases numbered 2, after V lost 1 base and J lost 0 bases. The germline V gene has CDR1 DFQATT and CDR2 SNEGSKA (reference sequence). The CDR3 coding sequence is TGCAGTGCTAGAGGCCTAGCGGGAGGCTCCTACAATGAGCAGTTCTTC. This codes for CSARGLAGGSYNEQFF.

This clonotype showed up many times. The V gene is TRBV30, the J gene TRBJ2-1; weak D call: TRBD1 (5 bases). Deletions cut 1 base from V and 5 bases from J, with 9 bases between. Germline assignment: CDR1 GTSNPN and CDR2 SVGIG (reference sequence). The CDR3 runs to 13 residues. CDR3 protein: CAWSAQGNNEQFF. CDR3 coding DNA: TGTGCCTGGAGTGCCCAGGGTAACAATGAGCAGTTCTTC.

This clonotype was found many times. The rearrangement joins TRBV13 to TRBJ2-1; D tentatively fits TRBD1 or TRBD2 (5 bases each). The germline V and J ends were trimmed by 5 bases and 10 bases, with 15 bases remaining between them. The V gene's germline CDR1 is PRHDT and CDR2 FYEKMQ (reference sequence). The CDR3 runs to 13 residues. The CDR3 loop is CASSHDNRREQFF. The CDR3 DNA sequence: TGTGCCAGCAGCCACGATAACAGGAGGGAGCAGTTCTTC.

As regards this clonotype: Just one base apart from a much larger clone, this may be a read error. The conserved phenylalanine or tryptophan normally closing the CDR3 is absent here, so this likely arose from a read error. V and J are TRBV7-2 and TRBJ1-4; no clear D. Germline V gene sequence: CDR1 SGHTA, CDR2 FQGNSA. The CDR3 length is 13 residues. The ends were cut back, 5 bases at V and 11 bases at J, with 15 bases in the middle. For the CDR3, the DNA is TGTGCCAGCAGCGAATCCGCATGGACTAAACTGTTTCTT. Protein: CASSESAWTKLFL.

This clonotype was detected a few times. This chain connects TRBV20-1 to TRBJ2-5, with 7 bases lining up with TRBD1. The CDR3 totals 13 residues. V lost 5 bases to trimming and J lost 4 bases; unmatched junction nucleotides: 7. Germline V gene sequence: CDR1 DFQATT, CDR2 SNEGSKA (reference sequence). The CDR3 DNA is TGCAGTGCTTTAGACAGGGCGGGAGAGACCCAGTACTTC. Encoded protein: CSALDRAGETQYF.

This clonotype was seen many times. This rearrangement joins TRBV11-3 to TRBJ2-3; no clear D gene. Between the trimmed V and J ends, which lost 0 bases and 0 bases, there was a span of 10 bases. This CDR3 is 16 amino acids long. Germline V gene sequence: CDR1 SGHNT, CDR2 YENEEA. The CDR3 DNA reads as TGTGCCAGCAGCTTAGATTTCCAGACCAGCACAGATACGCAGTATTTT. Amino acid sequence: CASSLDFQTSTDTQYF.

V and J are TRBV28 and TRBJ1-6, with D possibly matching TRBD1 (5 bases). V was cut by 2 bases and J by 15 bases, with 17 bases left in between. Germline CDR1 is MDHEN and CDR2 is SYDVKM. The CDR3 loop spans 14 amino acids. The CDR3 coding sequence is TGTGCCAGCAGTTTAACAGGAACCTATTCGGTCCTCCACTTT. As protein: CASSLTGTYSVLHF.

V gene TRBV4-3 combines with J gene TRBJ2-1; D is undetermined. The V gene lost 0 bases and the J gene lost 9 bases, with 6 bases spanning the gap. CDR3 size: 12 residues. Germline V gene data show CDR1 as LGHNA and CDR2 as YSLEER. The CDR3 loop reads CASSQDWSEQFF. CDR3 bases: TGCGCCAGCAGCCAAGATTGGAGTGAGCAGTTCTTC.

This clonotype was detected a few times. CDR3 DNA sequence: TGCGCCAGCAGTGCGACTAGCGGGAGTGGGGTTGACGAGCAGTACTTC. It codes for CASSATSGSGVDEQYF. The genes are TRBV10-1 and TRBJ2-7; 12 bases agree with TRBD2. The CDR3 consists of 16 residues. Germline lookup yields CDR1 WNHNN and CDR2 SYGVQD (reference sequence). Unmatched junction bases numbered 9, after V lost 4 bases and J lost 5 bases.

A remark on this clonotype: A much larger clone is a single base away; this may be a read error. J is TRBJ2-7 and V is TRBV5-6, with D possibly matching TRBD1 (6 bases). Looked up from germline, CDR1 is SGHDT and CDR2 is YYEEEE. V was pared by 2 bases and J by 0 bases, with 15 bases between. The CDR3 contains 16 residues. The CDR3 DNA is TGTGCCAGCAGCTTCGGACAGACCCAGAGCTCCTACGAGCAGTACTTC. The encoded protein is CASSFGQTQSSYEQYF.

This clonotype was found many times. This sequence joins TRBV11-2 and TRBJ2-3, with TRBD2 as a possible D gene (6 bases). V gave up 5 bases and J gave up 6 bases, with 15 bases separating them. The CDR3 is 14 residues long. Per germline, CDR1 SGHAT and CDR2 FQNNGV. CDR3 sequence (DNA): TGTGCCAGCAGCCAAGGGGAGGTAGTGGATACGCAGTATTTT. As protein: CASSQGEVVDTQYF.

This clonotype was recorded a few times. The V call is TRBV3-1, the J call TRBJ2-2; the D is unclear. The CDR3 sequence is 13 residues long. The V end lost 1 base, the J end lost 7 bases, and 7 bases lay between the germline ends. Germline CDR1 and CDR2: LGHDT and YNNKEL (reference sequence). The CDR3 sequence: CASSQGGLGELFF. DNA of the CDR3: TGTGCCAGCAGCCAAGGCGGCCTCGGGGAGCTGTTTTTT.

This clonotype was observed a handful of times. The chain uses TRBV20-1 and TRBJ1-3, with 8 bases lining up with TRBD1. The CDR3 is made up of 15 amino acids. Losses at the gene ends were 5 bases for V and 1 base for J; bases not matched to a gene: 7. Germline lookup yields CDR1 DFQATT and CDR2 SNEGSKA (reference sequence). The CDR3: CSAYNQGASGNTIYF. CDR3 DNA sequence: TGCAGTGCTTATAATCAGGGGGCTTCTGGAAACACCATATATTTT.